This T cell receptor (beta chain) was sequenced in a study of blood T cell repertoires in COVID-19. For the study at large: The United States, Italy and Spain provided the acute and convalescent COVID-19 samples. In each case, the material was cDNA or gDNA derived from T cells, B-cell-depleted T cells, or PBMCs.

Per the original data handling: Amplification with reference gene primers provided the estimates of nucleated cell counts. Assay: immunoSEQ multiplex PCR; the TCRdb copy retains only in-frame clones and omits some. V and J calls and clone size are given by that table; D and trimming were obtained from the DNA. The repertoire includes 250,000 to 350,000 clones, about nine tenths of them detected once, and 11% sits in the top ten. The ends lost 4 bases at V and 10 bases at J; junction bases unmatched: 1. The CDR3 sequence is 14 residues long. Germline CDR1 reads LGHDT; CDR2 reads YNNKEL (reference sequence). Those enrolled in Seattle joined during active infection and were followed longitudinally afterward.

Sequencing input: peripheral blood. V usage is TRBV3-1 (or the pseudogene TRBV3-2) and J usage is TRBJ2-1, with 16 bases matching TRBD2. This TCR was recovered from a woman in her twenties or thirties with COVID-19, enrolled during active disease. The CDR3 DNA reads TGTGCCAGCAGCCCGGGACTAGCGGGAGGGGAGCAGTTCTTC. Protein: CASSPGLAGGEQFF.